The 21 T cell receptor beta chains given below trace back to one sample, sequenced in a study of CD8+CD57+ T cells in acquired aplastic anemia. Those patients picked for sequencing had displayed CD8+CD57+ cell expansion on flow cytometry. Genomic DNA provided the template from which TCR beta VDJ and CDR3 profiles were obtained. TCRdb reprocessed the reads via MiXCR and lists one record per CDR3 protein. The repertoire holds 200,000 to 250,000 distinct CDR3 sequences, with less than 75% as singletons. The sequenced sample was sorted CD4+, CD8+, or CD8+CD57+ T cells (not recorded which) from PBMCs. All receptors come from a human donor with aplastic anemia.

The rearrangement uses TRBV19 and TRBJ2-3, with D perhaps TRBD1 (6 bases). The V end was cut by 4 bases, the J end by 4 bases, with 15 bases between. From germline, CDR1 is LNHDA and CDR2 SQIVND (reference sequence). The CDR3 consists of 15 residues. The CDR3 region has the DNA TGTGCCAGTAGTAAGAGTGGGACACTTTCAGATACGCAGTATTTT. Translating it yields CASSKSGTLSDTQYF.

In this sample, this clonotype turned up many times. The chain couples TRBV7-3 to TRBJ2-1; D possibly uses TRBD1 or TRBD2 (6 bases each). V was trimmed by 0 bases and J by 8 bases, leaving 14 bases between them. Looked up from germline, CDR1 is SGHTA and CDR2 is FQGTGA. This CDR3 is 15 amino acids long. The chain's CDR3 is CASSLTGGPGDEQFF. The DNA of the CDR3 is TGTGCCAGCAGCTTAACTGGGGGGCCTGGAGATGAGCAGTTCTTC.

The chain carries TRBV12-3 or TRBV12-4 and TRBJ2-7; D possibly uses TRBD1 or TRBD2 (6 bases each). The CDR3 covers 14 residues. V lost 3 bases and J 5 bases, leaving 14 bases between the germline ends. CDR3 region: CASSFGWRDNEQYF. Written as DNA, the CDR3 is TGTGCCAGCAGTTTTGGGTGGCGGGACAACGAGCAGTACTTC.

V gene TRBV9 combines with J gene TRBJ2-2; 12 positions agree with TRBD1. J gave up 3 bases and V 4 bases, and 4 bases lay outside the gene matches. Germline loops: CDR1 SGDLS, CDR2 YYNGEE. The CDR3 is 16 residues long. The CDR3 here is CASSLGTGGYTGELFF. CDR3 in DNA: TGTGCCAGCAGCCTCGGGACAGGGGGCTACACCGGGGAGCTGTTTTTT.

The chain recombines TRBV29-1 with TRBJ1-4; D gene ambiguous. Germline V gene lookup returns CDR1 SQVTM and CDR2 ANQGSEA. The V end was cut by 7 bases, the J end by 2 bases, with 17 bases between. CDR3 length: 15 amino acids. The CDR3 is CSAQVGWRTNEKLFF. Here the CDR3 DNA reads TGCAGCGCCCAAGTTGGCTGGAGGACTAATGAAAAACTGTTTTTT.

This chain uses TRBV6-1 with TRBJ1-3, with 8 bases matching TRBD1. Germline-derived CDR1 and CDR2 are MNHNS and SASEGT. The CDR3 runs to 14 residues. V lost 1 base, J lost 7 bases, and 3 bases stayed unmatched. The CDR3 loop is CASSEGAGGNTIYF. The CDR3 nucleotides are TGTGCCAGCAGTGAAGGGGCAGGGGGCAACACCATATATTTT.

This clonotype occurred a few times. The V call is TRBV15, the J call TRBJ2-1; TRBD2 matches at 12 bases. The CDR3 extends over 16 amino acids. Germline V gene lookup returns CDR1 LNHNV and CDR2 YYDKDF (reference sequence). Trimming at V came to 1 base and at J to 5 bases, leaving 3 bases not matched to a gene. The CDR3 DNA reads TGTGCCACCAGCAGAGGCCTAGCGGGGGGGAACAATGAGCAGTTCTTC. Protein sequence: CATSRGLAGGNNEQFF. The entire variable domain, with the rest obtained from reference TRBV15 and TRBJ2-1, is as follows: DAMVIQNPRYQVTQFGKPVTLSCSQTLNHNVMYWYQQKSSQAPKLLFHYYDKDFNNEADTPDNFQSRRPNTSFCFLDIRSPGLGDTAMYLCATSRGLAGGNNEQFFGPGTRLTVL.

The chain uses TRBV25-1 and TRBJ2-7; tentative D call: TRBD1 (6 bases). Germline V gene sequence: CDR1 MGHDK, CDR2 SYGVNS. The CDR3 contains 13 residues. The V end was cut by 5 bases, the J end by 6 bases, with 14 bases between. CDR3 bases: TGTGCCAGCAGTAACAGGGTCTCTTCCGAGCAGTACTTC. Its protein is CASSNRVSSEQYF.

The chain uses TRBV2 and TRBJ1-5; D uncertain. This CDR3 is built from 13 residues. CDR1 is SNHLY, CDR2 FYNNEI, per germline. V was trimmed by 9 bases and J by 3 bases, leaving 12 bases between them. CDR3 residues: CASTSRLNQPQHF. CDR3 DNA: TGTGCCAGTACTTCAAGACTCAATCAGCCCCAGCATTTT.

This clonotype came up many times. The chain has TRBV9 and TRBJ2-7, with unresolved D. This CDR3 has 15 amino acids. V lost 0 bases and J 2 bases, leaving 12 bases between the germline ends. Looked up from germline, CDR1 is SGDLS and CDR2 is YYNGEE. Here the CDR3 reads CASSVAERTPYEQYF. The DNA for the CDR3 is TGTGCCAGCAGCGTAGCCGAACGGACCCCCTACGAGCAGTACTTC. The entire variable domain, with the rest obtained from reference TRBV9 and TRBJ2-7, is as follows: DSGVTQTPKHLITATGQRVTLRCSPRSGDLSVYWYQQSLDQGLQFLIQYYNGEERAKGNILERFSAQQFPDLHSELNLSSLELGDSALYFCASSVAERTPYEQYFGPGTRLTVT.

The genes are TRBV19 and TRBJ1-5; maybe TRBD1 (5 bases). The V gene's germline CDR1 is LNHDA and CDR2 SQIVND (reference sequence). This CDR3 has 14 amino acids. Trimming cost V 9 bases and J 1 base, with 13 bases left between them. The chain's CDR3 is CASSAKGSNQPQHF. CDR3 sequence (DNA): TGTGCCAGCAGCGCGAAGGGGAGCAATCAGCCCCAGCATTTT.

The chain combines TRBV24-1 with TRBJ1-5, with 9 bases that match TRBD1. The CDR3 loop spans 16 amino acids. Germline V CDR1 and CDR2: KGHDR, SFDVKD. The V gene end was trimmed by 3 bases and the J gene end by 4 bases; junction bases not matched to a gene: 6. The DNA for the CDR3 is TGTGCCACCAGTGATCCCACTGACAGGGGGAATCAGCCCCAGCATTTT. Translation: CATSDPTDRGNQPQHF.

The chain uses TRBV10-3 and TRBJ2-1; 10 nucleotides align to TRBD2. The junction had 6 bases not matched to a gene; V was cut back by 6 bases and J by 4 bases. The CDR3 has 15 amino acids. In germline, CDR1 is ENHRY, CDR2 SYGVKD. The CDR3 loop reads CAISQVTSGYNEQFF. DNA for the CDR3: TGTGCCATCAGCCAAGTGACTAGCGGGTACAATGAGCAGTTCTTC.

DNA of the CDR3: TGTGCCAGCAGCTTGTGGAACCAGGGTGAAAAACTGTTTTTT. This translates into CASSLWNQGEKLFF. The genes are TRBV5-5 and TRBJ1-4; D might be TRBD1 (5 bases). V was cut by 1 base and J by 7 bases, with 11 bases left in between. The CDR3 totals 14 residues. CDR1 and CDR2 (germline): SGHKS, YYEKEE (reference sequence).

CDR3 nucleotide sequence: TGCAGTGCGAGGGGGACGGACGCCTACGAGCAGTACTTC. It codes for CSARGTDAYEQYF. This chain uses TRBV20-1 with TRBJ2-7, with D maybe TRBD1 (6 bases). Between the trimmed V and J ends, which lost 6 bases and 2 bases, there was a span of 14 bases. CDR1 is DFQATT, CDR2 SNEGSKA, per germline (reference sequence). The CDR3 has 13 amino acids.

With regard to this clonotype: A much larger clone lies a single base off, so this may be a read error. The chain is built from TRBV5-6 and TRBJ2-1; TRBD2 aligns across 11 bases. Germline CDR1 and CDR2: SGHDT and YYEEEE. This CDR3 spans 15 amino acids. V gave up 4 bases and J gave up 7 bases; unmatched junction bases: 7. CDR3 in DNA: TGTGCCAGCAGCCTCCTAGCGGGGGGTACTAATGAGCAGTTCTTC. This encodes CASSLLAGGTNEQFF.

CDR3 nucleotides: TGCAGTGCTACTAGACGGGAGACCCAGTACTTC. Translating gives CSATRRETQYF. The chain has TRBV20-1 and TRBJ2-5; D uncertain. Germline assignment: CDR1 DFQATT and CDR2 SNEGSKA (reference sequence). Deletions cut 4 bases from V and 5 bases from J, with 8 bases between. The CDR3 is 11 residues long.

The chain recombines TRBV2 with TRBJ2-7; D remains ambiguous. This CDR3 is 15 amino acids long. Germline V gene data show CDR1 as SNHLY and CDR2 as FYNNEI. V lost 3 bases and J 4 bases, leaving 16 bases between the germline ends. CDR3 sequence reads: CASSEAASVRYEQYF. The CDR3 nucleotides are TGTGCCAGCAGTGAGGCAGCGTCAGTTCGGTACGAGCAGTACTTC.

The chain combines TRBV29-1 with TRBJ2-7; D gene unclear. Trimming took off 4 bases at V and 2 bases at J, with 12 bases between the two ends. This CDR3 region has 13 residues. Germline V lookup: CDR1 SQVTM, CDR2 ANQGSEA. CDR3: CSVAAVSPYEQYF. In nucleotides, the CDR3 is TGCAGCGTTGCGGCGGTTTCCCCCTACGAGCAGTACTTC.

The chain recombines TRBV24-1 with TRBJ1-5; D remains ambiguous. The germline V and J ends were trimmed by 2 bases and 7 bases, with 5 bases remaining between them. The germline CDR1 and CDR2 sequences are KGHDR and SFDVKD. This CDR3 is 12 amino acids long. The CDR3 DNA sequence: TGTGCCACCAGTGATTGGGGACAGCCCCAGCATTTT. This encodes CATSDWGQPQHF.

With respect to this clonotype: At one end the junction does not follow the germline gene, possibly because of a read error. The V call is TRBV7-2, the J call TRBJ2-5; D call uncertain. The CDR3 extends over 11 amino acids. Looked up from germline, CDR1 is SGHTA and CDR2 is FQGNSA. The CDR3 coding sequence is TGTGCCAGCATCTTAGGGAACGAGCAGCACTTC. Amino acid sequence: CASILGNEQHF.